The following is a T cell receptor beta chain sequence with its context. The data belong to a study of cytomegalovirus exposure and HLA in healthy donors. In the PCR, 60 Vbeta and 13 Jbeta primers were used. Assay used: immunoSEQ multiplex PCR; TCRdb lists only in-frame clones, some missing. The data contain over 100,000 clones, less than 75% of them singletons. The receptor comes from a woman aged 40 to 50 in good health and CMV-seropositive. The sample was PBMCs.

The CDR3 loop reads CASSPSSTNEKLFF. CDR3 bases: TGTGCCAGCAGCCCCTCGTCAACTAATGAAAAACTGTTTTTT. The chain carries TRBV7-9 and TRBJ1-4, with D hard to call. The CDR3 has 14 residues. Germline V lookup: CDR1 SEHNR, CDR2 FQNEAQ (reference sequence). V was pared by 5 bases and J by 0 bases, with 7 bases between.